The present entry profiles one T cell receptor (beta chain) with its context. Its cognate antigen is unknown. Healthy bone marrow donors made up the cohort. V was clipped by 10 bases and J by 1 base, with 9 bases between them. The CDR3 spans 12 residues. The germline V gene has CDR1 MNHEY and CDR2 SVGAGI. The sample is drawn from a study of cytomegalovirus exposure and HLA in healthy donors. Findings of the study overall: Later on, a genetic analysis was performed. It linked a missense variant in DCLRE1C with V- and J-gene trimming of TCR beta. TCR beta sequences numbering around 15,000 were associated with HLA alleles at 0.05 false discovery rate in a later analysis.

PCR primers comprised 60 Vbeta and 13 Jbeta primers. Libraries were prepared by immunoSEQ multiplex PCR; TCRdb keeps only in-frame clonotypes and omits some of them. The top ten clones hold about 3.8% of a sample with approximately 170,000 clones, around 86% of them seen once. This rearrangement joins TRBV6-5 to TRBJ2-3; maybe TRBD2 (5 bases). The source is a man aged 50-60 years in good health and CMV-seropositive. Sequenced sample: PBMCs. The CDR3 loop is CATSRGTDTQYF. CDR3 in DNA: TGTGCCACCTCGAGGGGCACAGATACGCAGTATTTT.